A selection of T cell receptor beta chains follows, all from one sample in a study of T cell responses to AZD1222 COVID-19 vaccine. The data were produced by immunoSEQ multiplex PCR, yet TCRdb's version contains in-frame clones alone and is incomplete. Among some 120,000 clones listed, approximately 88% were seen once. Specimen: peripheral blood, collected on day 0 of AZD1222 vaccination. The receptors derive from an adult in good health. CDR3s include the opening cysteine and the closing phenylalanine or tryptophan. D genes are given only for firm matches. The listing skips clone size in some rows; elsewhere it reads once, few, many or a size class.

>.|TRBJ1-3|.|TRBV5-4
TGTGCCAGCACCCACGGAGGGCCCTCTGGAAACACCATATATTTT
CASTHGGPSGNTIYF
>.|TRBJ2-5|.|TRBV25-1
TGTGCCAGCAGTGAGAATAGTCGTAAAGAGACCCAGTACTTC
CASSENSRKETQYF
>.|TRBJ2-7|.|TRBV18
TGTGCCAGCTCACCACCAAGCTCCTACGAGCAGTACTTC
CASSPPSSYEQYF
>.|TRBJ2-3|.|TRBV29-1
TGCAGCGTTGCCCCCTTTGGGGATACGCAGTATTTT
CSVAPFGDTQYF
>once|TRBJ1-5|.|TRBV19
TGTGCCAGTAGTATTTCGGGGGGCGATCAGCCCCAGCATTTT
CASSISGGDQPQHF
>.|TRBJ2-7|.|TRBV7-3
TGTGCCAGCAGCTTTTCTAGGGCTAGCCCCCACGAGCAGTACTTC
CASSFSRASPHEQYF
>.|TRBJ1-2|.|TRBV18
TGTGCCAGCTCACCGAGACAGGACTATGGCTACACCTTC
CASSPRQDYGYTF
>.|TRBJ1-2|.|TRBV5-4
TGTGCCAGCAGCTTGGGGGGCCAAAACTATGGCTACACCTTC
CASSLGGQNYGYTF
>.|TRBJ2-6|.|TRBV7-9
TGTGCCAGCAGTCGCGGAGGGTCTGGGGCCAACGTCCTGACTTTC
CASSRGGSGANVLTF
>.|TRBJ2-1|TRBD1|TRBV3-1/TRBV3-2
TGTGCCAGCAGCCAAGAAGAAATCTTCGCCGGGACAGGGAAGTTCTTC
CASSQEEIFAGTGKFF
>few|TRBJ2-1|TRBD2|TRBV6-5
TGTGCCAGCAGTTTTTCACTAGCGGGAGGACATGAGCAGTTCTTC
CASSFSLAGGHEQFF
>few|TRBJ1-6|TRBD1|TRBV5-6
TGTGCCAGCAGCCGGACAGGGTTGAATTCACCCCTCCACTTT
CASSRTGLNSPLHF
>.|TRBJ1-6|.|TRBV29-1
TGCAGCGTTGACAAAGGAACAGGGAGGTCCTATAATTCACCCCTCCACTTT
CSVDKGTGRSYNSPLHF
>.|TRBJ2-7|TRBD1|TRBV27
TGTGCCAGCCGCACCGGGACAGGGGGCAACTACGAGCAGTACTTC
CASRTGTGGNYEQYF
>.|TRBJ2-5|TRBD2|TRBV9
TGTGCCAGCAGCGCTCGGGTTAGCGGGGGGACCCGGGAGGAGACCCAGTACTTC
CASSARVSGGTREETQYF
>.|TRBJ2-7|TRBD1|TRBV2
TGTGCCAGCAGTGAAGGGACAGGGACCTACGAGCAGTACTTC
CASSEGTGTYEQYF
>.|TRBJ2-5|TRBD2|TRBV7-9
TGTGCCAGCAGCTCCCTAGCGGGAGGGCTTCAAGAGACCCAGTACTTC
CASSSLAGGLQETQYF
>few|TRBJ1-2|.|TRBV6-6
TGTGCCAGCAGCGAAAAAGTTACGGCCCCTGCCTATGGCTACACCTTC
CASSEKVTAPAYGYTF
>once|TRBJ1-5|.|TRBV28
TGTGCCAGCAGTTCCCCCGGGGGGCATCAGCCCCAGCATTTT
CASSSPGGHQPQHF
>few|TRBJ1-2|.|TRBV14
TGTGCCAGCAGCCAGACGGGGCGGATTCGCGACTACACCTTC
CASSQTGRIRDYTF
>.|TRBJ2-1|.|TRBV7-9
TGTGCCAGCAGCTTAGACGGGGGGCCTTACAATGAGCAGTTCTTC
CASSLDGGPYNEQFF
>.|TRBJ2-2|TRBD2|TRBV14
TGTGCCAGCAGCCAACTCGGGAGGGCCAACACCGGGGAGCTGTTTTTT
CASSQLGRANTGELFF
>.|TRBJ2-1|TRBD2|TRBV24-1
TGTGCCACCAGTGATCCCTCTAGCGGGAGGGACGGGGAGCAGTTCTTC
CATSDPSSGRDGEQFF
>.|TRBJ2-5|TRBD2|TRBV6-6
TGTGCCAGCAGTTACCGGGGAGCGGGGGGAGAGACCCAGTACTTC
CASSYRGAGGETQYF
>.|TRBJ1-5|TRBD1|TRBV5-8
TGTGCCAGCAGCTTCGACAGGGGCCCTTCTTTAGGCAATCAGCCCCAGCATTTT
CASSFDRGPSLGNQPQHF
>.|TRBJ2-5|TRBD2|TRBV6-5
TGTGCCAGCAGTTTGGGACTAGCGGGAGCTGGGGAGACCCAGTACTTC
CASSLGLAGAGETQYF
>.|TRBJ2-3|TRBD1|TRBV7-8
TGTGCCAGCAGCTTAGAAGGACAGGCGAGCACAGATACGCAGTATTTT
CASSLEGQASTDTQYF
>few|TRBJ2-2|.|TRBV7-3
TGTGCCAGCAGCCCACAGGGGAACACCGGGGAGCTGTTTTTT
CASSPQGNTGELFF
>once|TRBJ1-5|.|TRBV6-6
TGTGCCAGCACTGATCCGGGACCGGGAGGCAAACAGCCCCAGCATTTT
CASTDPGPGGKQPQHF
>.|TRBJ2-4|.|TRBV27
TGTGCCAGCAGTCGAGAGGTGGGCAAAAACATTCAGTACTTC
CASSREVGKNIQYF
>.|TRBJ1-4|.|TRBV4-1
TGCGCCAGCAGCCAAGAGGCCGGGAATGAAAAACTGTTTTTT
CASSQEAGNEKLFF
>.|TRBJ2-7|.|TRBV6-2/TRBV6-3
TGTGCCAGCAGTGCCTCGATTCGCGAGCAGTACTTC
CASSASIREQYF
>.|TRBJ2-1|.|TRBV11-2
TGTGCCAGCAGCGGGGCCCAGTGGGAGGAGCAGTTCTTC
CASSGAQWEEQFF
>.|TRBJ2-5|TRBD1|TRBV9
TGTGCCAGCTCCCGGACAGGGGGTAACCAAGAGACCCAGTACTTC
CASSRTGGNQETQYF
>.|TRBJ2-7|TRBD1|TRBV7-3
TGTGCCAGCAGCTGGGACAGGGACTACGAGCAGTACTTC
CASSWDRDYEQYF
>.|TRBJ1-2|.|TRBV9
TGTGCCAGCAGCCCTAGCAGCAGGGTGCACTATGGCTACACCTTC
CASSPSSRVHYGYTF
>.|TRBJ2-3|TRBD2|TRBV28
TGTGCCAGCAGCAGACTAGCTGATACGCAGTATTTT
CASSRLADTQYF
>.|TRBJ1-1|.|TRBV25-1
TGTGCCAGCAGTGAGGGGGGGGACACTGAAGCTTTCTTT
CASSEGGDTEAFF
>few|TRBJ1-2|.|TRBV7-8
TGTGCCAGCAGCTTAAGGGCGACCAGGGACTATGGCTACACCTTC
CASSLRATRDYGYTF
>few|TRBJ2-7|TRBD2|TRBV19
TGTGCCAGTAGTATAGATGCTGGGACTAGCGGCTACGAGCAGTACTTC
CASSIDAGTSGYEQYF
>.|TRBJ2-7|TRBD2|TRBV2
TGTGCCAGCAGTCTCGGGGGGGTTTACTCCTACGAGCAGTACTTC
CASSLGGVYSYEQYF
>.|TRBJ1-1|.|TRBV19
TGTGCCAGTACCCTAACAGGTAGGCGGGCTTTCTTT
CASTLTGRRAFF
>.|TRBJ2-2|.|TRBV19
TGTGCCAGTAGTATGGGCACCGGGGAGCTGTTTTTT
CASSMGTGELFF
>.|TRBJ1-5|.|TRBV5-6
TGTGCCAGCAGCTCGCGGACCGGCAATCAGCCCCAGCATTTT
CASSSRTGNQPQHF
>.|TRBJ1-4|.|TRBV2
TGTGCCAGCAGTGCGGACGGGAGCCAAAATGAAAAACTGTTTTTT
CASSADGSQNEKLFF
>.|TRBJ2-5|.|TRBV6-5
TGTGCCAGCACCCAAGCCCCCCACGAGGGTGAGACCCAGTACTTC
CASTQAPHEGETQYF
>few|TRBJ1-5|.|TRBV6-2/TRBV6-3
TGTGCCAGCAGCCGAATGGCCCTCTTTAGCAATCAGCCCCAGCATTTT
CASSRMALFSNQPQHF
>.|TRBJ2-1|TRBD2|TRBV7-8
TGTGCCAGCAGCCCCGGGACTAGCGGGACTTACAATGAGCAGTTCTTC
CASSPGTSGTYNEQFF
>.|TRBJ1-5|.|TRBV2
TGTGCCAGCAGTGACCGTGACAGCAATCAGCCCCAGCATTTT
CASSDRDSNQPQHF
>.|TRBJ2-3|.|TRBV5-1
TGCGCCAGCAGCTTGGCCGTGGGAGGGGGCGGCACAGATACGCAGTATTTT
CASSLAVGGGGTDTQYF
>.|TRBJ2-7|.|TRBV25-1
TGTGCCAGCAACAGGGCAGGGAGCTCCTACGAGCAGTACTTC
CASNRAGSSYEQYF
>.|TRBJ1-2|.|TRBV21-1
TGTGCCGGGGGTCCGGGACCGGGTGATACTGATGGCTACACCTTC
CAGGPGPGDTDGYTF
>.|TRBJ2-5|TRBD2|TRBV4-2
TGTGCCAGCAGCCAAGATGGCACTAGCGGACAAGAGACCCAGTACTTC
CASSQDGTSGQETQYF
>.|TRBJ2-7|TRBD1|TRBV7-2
TGTGCCAGCAGCTCATGGACAGGGAGCTACGAGCAGTACTTC
CASSSWTGSYEQYF
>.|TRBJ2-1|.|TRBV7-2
TGTGCCAGCAGCTTAAGAGAGGTCAATGAGCAGTTCTTC
CASSLREVNEQFF
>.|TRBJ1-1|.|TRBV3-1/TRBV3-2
TGTGCCAGCAGCCAAGAGGGGATGAACACTGAAGCTTTCTTT
CASSQEGMNTEAFF
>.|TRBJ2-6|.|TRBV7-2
TGTGCCAGCAGCTTCTTCGGGGCCAACGTCCTGACTTTC
CASSFFGANVLTF